One sample yielded the 19 T cell receptor beta chains listed below, sequenced in a study of CD8 T cells in ankylosing spondylitis. TCRdb reprocessed the 5' RACE reads with MiXCR, giving one entry per CDR3 protein. The sample lists about 130,000 distinct CDR3 sequences, roughly 8.8% occurring once. The sample taken for sequencing was blood, either unsorted or a sorted T cell fraction (not recorded which). The source is a male donor with ankylosing spondylitis or in good health (not recorded which).

This clonotype was observed a few times. This chain connects TRBV12-3 or TRBV12-4 to TRBJ2-1; TRBD2 agrees at 8 bases. J was trimmed by 2 bases and V by 0 bases; bases with no gene match: 9. The CDR3 spans 18 residues. CDR3 region: CASSLALTSGTTYNEQFF. CDR3 DNA: TGTGCCAGCAGTTTAGCGCTAACTAGCGGCACCACCTACAATGAGCAGTTCTTC.

This clonotype showed up many times. The CDR3 is CASTGGTGNTEAFF. CDR3 DNA: TGCGCCAGCACCGGCGGGACAGGAAACACTGAAGCTTTCTTT. The genes are TRBV5-1 and TRBJ1-1; 8 positions match TRBD1. CDR1 SGHRS and CDR2 YFSETQ come from the germline V gene. This CDR3 region has 14 residues. Trimming cost V 6 bases and J 2 bases; bases outside gene matches: 6.

This clonotype came up many times. V and J are TRBV6-5 and TRBJ1-2, with 9 bases lining up with TRBD1. CDR1 and CDR2 (germline): MNHEY, SVGAGI. J lost 5 bases, V lost 0 bases, and 4 bases had no gene match. The CDR3 spans 15 residues. CDR3 sequence reads: CASSYSGTGKYGYTF. Written as DNA, the CDR3 is TGTGCCAGCAGTTACTCAGGGACAGGGAAATATGGCTACACCTTC.

This clonotype came up a few times. This rearrangement joins TRBV6-2 or TRBV6-3 to TRBJ2-1; 7 bases agree with TRBD2. Losses at the gene ends were 2 bases for V and 5 bases for J; bases not matched to a gene: 12. CDR3 length: 17 residues. CDR1 MNHEY and CDR2 SVGEGT come from the germline V gene. The CDR3 loop is CASSYRTGRELDNEQFF. The CDR3 nucleotides are TGTGCCAGCAGTTACAGGACGGGGCGGGAGTTAGACAATGAGCAGTTCTTC.

Ten or more counts support this clonotype. This chain links TRBV7-8 with TRBJ1-6, with D hard to call. Trimming pared 0 bases from V and 6 bases from J, leaving 3 bases between. This CDR3 region has 13 residues. CDR1 and CDR2 from the germline V gene are SGHVS and FQNEAQ. As DNA, the CDR3 is TGTGCCAGCAGCTTAGCCGCTAATTCACCCCTCCACTTT. Encoded protein: CASSLAANSPLHF.

This clonotype occurred many times. This chain links TRBV28 with TRBJ1-5, with TRBD1 identical over 9 bases. V lost 6 bases, J lost 5 bases, and 8 bases stayed unmatched. Germline CDR1 and CDR2: MDHEN and SYDVKM. The CDR3 extends over 15 amino acids. CDR3 DNA sequence: TGTGCCAGCAGCGGTACCGGGACAGGGTATCAGCCCCAGCATTTT. Translating it yields CASSGTGTGYQPQHF. Using reference TRBV28 and TRBJ1-5 for the parts outside the CDR3, the full variable domain is DVKVTQSSRYLVKRTGEKVFLECVQDMDHENMFWYRQDPGLGLRLIYFSYDVKMKEKGDIPEGYSVSREKKERFSLILESASTNQTSMYLCASSGTGTGYQPQHFGDGTRLSIL.

In this sample, this clonotype turned up many times. As DNA, the CDR3 is TGCAGTGCTAGACAGGGTCTCCGAGAGCAGTACTTC. It translates to CSARQGLREQYF. The genes are TRBV20-1 and TRBJ2-7, with D perhaps matching TRBD1 (5 bases). CDR3 size: 12 residues. The germline CDR1 and CDR2 sequences are DFQATT and SNEGSKA (reference sequence). The V end lost 2 bases, the J end lost 7 bases, and 12 bases lay between the germline ends.

The V call is TRBV18, the J call TRBJ2-5; a weak D match, TRBD1 (5 bases). CDR3 length: 15 residues. The germline V gene has CDR1 KGHSH and CDR2 LQKENI. V lost 1 base and J lost 0, with 9 bases in between. As DNA, the CDR3 is TGTGCCAGCTCACCACGACAGCTAAACCAAGAGACCCAGTACTTC. It is translated as CASSPRQLNQETQYF.

This clonotype was observed many times. The CDR3 DNA is TGTGCCAGCAGCGTACTAGCGGGAGCGCTGTACTTC. Amino acids: CASSVLAGALYF. The V and J genes are TRBV28 and TRBJ2-7, with 11 bases matching TRBD2. V was clipped by 6 bases and J by 12 bases; unmatched bases: 7. Germline V CDR1 and CDR2: MDHEN, SYDVKM. The CDR3 sequence is 12 residues long.

This clonotype was recorded at least ten times. The gene calls are TRBV4-3 and TRBJ1-5; D is perhaps TRBD1 (6 bases). The CDR3 length is 20 residues. Germline lookup yields CDR1 LGHNA and CDR2 YSLEER. The germline V and J ends were trimmed by 0 bases and 0 bases, with 21 bases remaining between them. The CDR3: CASSQDAARRGHYSNQPQHF. CDR3 nucleotides: TGCGCCAGCAGCCAAGATGCGGCTCGCAGGGGTCACTATAGCAATCAGCCCCAGCATTTT.

In its sample, this clonotype was seen a few times. This rearrangement joins TRBV5-4 to TRBJ2-5; 10 nucleotides agree with TRBD2. The germline gives CDR1 SGHNT, CDR2 YYREEE (reference sequence). CDR3 length: 15 amino acids. The trim removed 1 base at V and 1 base at J, leaving 1 base unmatched. The DNA of the CDR3 is TGTGCCAGCAGCTTGACTAGCGGGACCCAAGAGACCCAGTACTTC. Translated, it gives CASSLTSGTQETQYF.

This clonotype was picked up many times. The chain couples TRBV4-3 to TRBJ1-2; 7 nucleotides agree with TRBD1. Germline CDR1 reads LGHNA; CDR2 reads YSLEER. V dropped 1 base and J dropped 8; count of bases not matched to a gene: 4. The CDR3 has 13 amino acids. This CDR3 is CASSQGQGRGYTF. CDR3 DNA sequence: TGCGCCAGCAGCCAAGGACAGGGCCGGGGCTACACCTTC.

This clonotype has ten or more counts. This chain connects TRBV29-1 to TRBJ2-7; 11 bases line up with TRBD2. In germline, CDR1 is SQVTM, CDR2 ANQGSEA. The CDR3 loop spans 16 amino acids. The J segment lost 2 bases and the V segment lost 5 bases, leaving 11 bases of the junction unmatched. In nucleotides, the CDR3 is TGCAGCGTTCAGGGGACTCTAGCGGGAGGCACCTACGAGCAGTACTTC. Translation gives CSVQGTLAGGTYEQYF.

This clonotype was recorded many times. The V call is TRBV20-1, the J call TRBJ2-1; D is perhaps TRBD1 (5 bases). Germline CDR1 and CDR2: DFQATT and SNEGSKA (reference sequence). This CDR3 contains 11 residues. V dropped 6 bases and J dropped 7 bases, with 10 bases sitting between them. This CDR3 reads CSAGHENEQFF. The CDR3 bases are TGCAGTGCAGGACATGAGAATGAGCAGTTCTTC.

The chain employs TRBV5-1 and TRBJ2-1; tentative D call: TRBD1 (6 bases). This CDR3 is 13 amino acids long. Trimming shortened V by 3 bases and J by 7 bases, and 11 bases separated the two germline ends. Germline values: CDR1 SGHRS, CDR2 YFSETQ. The CDR3, as DNA: TGCGCCAGCAGCTCACAGGGAAATAATGAGCAGTTCTTC. Encoded protein: CASSSQGNNEQFF.

This clonotype was recorded at least ten times. V and J are TRBV5-1 and TRBJ2-3; maybe TRBD2 (5 bases). Trimming shortened V by 3 bases and J by 11 bases, and 13 bases separated the two germline ends. The length of the CDR3 is 12 residues. From germline, CDR1 is SGHRS and CDR2 YFSETQ. DNA for the CDR3: TGCGCCAGCAGCTCGGACTCGCCTTTGCAGTATTTT. It is translated as CASSSDSPLQYF.

This clonotype was picked up a small number of times. The CDR3 is CASRWEYGYTF. The DNA of the CDR3 is TGTGCCAGCCGCTGGGAATATGGCTACACCTTC. The genes are TRBV13 and TRBJ1-2; no reliable D call. Germline CDR1 reads PRHDT; CDR2 reads FYEKMQ (reference sequence). The CDR3 extends over 11 amino acids. The germline V and J ends were trimmed by 8 bases and 5 bases, with 9 bases remaining between them.

The chain employs TRBV7-3 and TRBJ2-1; TRBD2 aligns across 13 bases. The CDR3 covers 15 residues. V lost 4 bases to trimming and J lost 15 bases; unmatched junction nucleotides: 12. Per germline, CDR1 SGHTA and CDR2 FQGTGA. The CDR3 nucleotides read TGTGCCAGCAGCTATACCGGGACTAGCGGGACCCGTGTGTTCTTC. It yields the protein CASSYTGTSGTRVFF.

The chain uses TRBV7-2 and TRBJ1-3; D is perhaps TRBD1 (6 bases). The CDR3 loop spans 16 amino acids. V was clipped by 1 base and J by 0 bases, with 10 bases between them. CDR1 SGHTA and CDR2 FQGNSA come from the germline V gene. The CDR3 nucleotides read TGTGCCAGCAGCTTAGACAGGGCACGCTCTGGAAACACCATATATTTT. Translating it yields CASSLDRARSGNTIYF.